This TCR beta chain was captured in a study of OX40 agonist ivuxolimab in advanced cancers. Any history of autoimmune disease or systemic immunosuppression disqualified patients. Data came from immunoSEQ multiplex PCR; TCRdb stores just in-frame clones and leaves some out. The table has approximately 25,000 clones, approximately 80% seen once; the top ten hold roughly 18%. Study-level results: On average, CD8+ T cells showed a greater number of expanded clones than CD4+. Compared with others, partial responders at 0.1-3.0 mg/kg displayed clonal expansion among the lowest.

By proportion, this clone is medium-sized. Its antigen is still unknown. Sample: CD4+ or CD8+ T cells sorted from blood, taken in a trial of the OX40 agonist ivuxolimab. The origin of this receptor is an adult with an advanced solid tumor such as melanoma, head and neck, liver or kidney cancer.

The CDR3 nucleotides are TGTGCCAGCAGCTTAAATAGCGGGTATGACGAGCAGTACTTC. The encoded protein is CASSLNSGYDEQYF. V gene TRBV7-9 combines with J gene TRBJ2-7, with 7 bases lining up with TRBD2. After removal of 2 bases from V and 5 bases from J, the junction contained 6 bases not matched to a gene. The CDR3 is 14 residues long. Germline V gene sequence: CDR1 SEHNR, CDR2 FQNEAQ (reference sequence).